These 14 T cell receptor beta chains originate from one sample sequenced in a study of T cell responses to AZD1222 COVID-19 vaccine. Generated by immunoSEQ multiplex PCR, the TCRdb table keeps only in-frame clones and is missing some. Seen here are roughly 140,000 clones, roughly 88% observed once, and the top ten hold approximately 2.3%. Sequences were derived from peripheral blood, sampled on day 0 of AZD1222 vaccination. The receptors were sampled from an adult in good health.

Worth noting for this clone: In the same sample, other DNA sequences code for this CDR3. This rearrangement joins TRBV7-6 to TRBJ2-2; a possible D gene is TRBD1 (6 bases). Germline V gene lookup returns CDR1 SGHVS and CDR2 FNYEAQ. The CDR3 has 15 amino acids. Trimming removed 1 base at V and 2 bases at J, with 8 bases between. The CDR3 region is CASSLGTDNTGELFF. In DNA form, the CDR3 reads TGTGCCAGCAGCTTAGGGACAGATAACACCGGGGAGCTGTTTTTT.

This clone has a single count. The chain employs TRBV29-1 and TRBJ1-1; 7 nucleotides match TRBD1. With 4 bases clipped from V and 5 bases from J, the junction kept 4 bases outside the gene matches. CDR1 is SQVTM, CDR2 ANQGSEA, per germline. The CDR3 runs to 12 residues. CDR3 bases: TGCAGCGTTGGACAGGGTGTGACTGAAGCTTTCTTT. Translation gives CSVGQGVTEAFF. Combining the CDR3 with reference TRBV29-1 and TRBJ1-1 gives the whole variable domain SAVISQKPSRDICQRGTSLTIQCQVDSQVTMMFWYRQQPGQSLTLIATANQGSEATYESGFVIDKFPISRPNLTFSTLTVSNMSPEDSSIYLCSVGQGVTEAFFGQGTRLTVV.

The rearrangement joins TRBV5-1 to TRBJ2-1; D may be TRBD1 (6 bases). CDR3 size: 13 residues. Looked up from germline, CDR1 is SGHRS and CDR2 is YFSETQ. With 4 bases removed from V and 3 bases from J, the gap between germline ends came to 8 bases. The DNA of the CDR3 is TGCGCCAGCAGCCCGGACAGCTACAATGAGCAGTTCTTC. Its translation is CASSPDSYNEQFF.

The chain uses TRBV6-2 or TRBV6-3 and TRBJ2-7; D gene unclear. Trimming shortened V by 5 bases and J by 7 bases, and 18 bases separated the two germline ends. This CDR3 spans 14 amino acids. Looked up from germline, CDR1 is MNHEY and CDR2 is SVGEGT. The CDR3 nucleotides are TGTGCCAGCAGTAAAGACTCAGGCGTCGGGGAGCAGTACTTC. As protein: CASSKDSGVGEQYF.

The chain recombines TRBV19 with TRBJ1-2; possibly TRBD1 for D (6 bases). Germline V lookup: CDR1 LNHDA, CDR2 SQIVND (reference sequence). V gave up 8 bases and J gave up 9 bases, with 22 bases separating them. The CDR3 runs to 14 residues. The CDR3 is CASGPVGGHLSYTF. The DNA for the CDR3 is TGTGCCAGTGGGCCCGTTGGGGGACACCTCAGCTACACCTTC.

The gene calls are TRBV12-3 or TRBV12-4 and TRBJ1-1, with 7 bases lining up with TRBD1. Losses at the gene ends were 8 bases for V and 4 bases for J; bases not matched to a gene: 7. This CDR3 is 13 amino acids long. CDR3 region: CASARGQGTEAFF. CDR3 DNA sequence: TGTGCCAGCGCAAGGGGGCAGGGCACTGAAGCTTTCTTT.

The rearrangement joins TRBV7-3 to TRBJ2-2; 16 bases agree with TRBD2. This CDR3 is built from 18 residues. From germline, CDR1 is SGHTA and CDR2 FQGTGA. Germline trimming cut 4 bases from V and 2 bases from J; bases unmatched to any gene: 4. CDR3 sequence reads: CASSWGTSGRVNTGELFF. CDR3 sequence (DNA): TGTGCCAGCAGCTGGGGGACTAGCGGGAGGGTCAACACCGGGGAGCTGTTTTTT.

J is TRBJ2-7 and V is TRBV7-2; 8 bases agree with TRBD1. Germline V lookup: CDR1 SGHTA, CDR2 FQGNSA. After removal of 1 base from V and 2 bases from J, the junction contained 7 bases not matched to a gene. The CDR3 loop spans 16 amino acids. This CDR3 reads CASSLGTGRFTYEQYF. The CDR3 DNA reads as TGTGCCAGCAGCTTAGGGACAGGGCGTTTTACCTACGAGCAGTACTTC. The full variable domain, in which reference TRBV7-2 and TRBJ2-7 provide the parts outside the CDR3, is GAGVSQSPSNKVTEKGKDVELRCDPISGHTALYWYRQSLGQGLEFLIYFQGNSAPDKSGLPSDRFSAERTGGSVSTLTIQRTQQEDSAVYLCASSLGTGRFTYEQYFGPGTRLTVT.

This chain uses TRBV5-1 with TRBJ2-5; 9 bases align to TRBD1. The CDR3 is made up of 16 amino acids. Trimming cost V 4 bases and J 5 bases; bases outside gene matches: 12. Germline CDR1 and CDR2: SGHRS and YFSETQ. The CDR3 region is CASSPRPGQGTETQYF. Written as DNA, the CDR3 is TGCGCCAGCAGCCCCCGGCCGGGACAGGGTACGGAGACCCAGTACTTC.

The chain recombines TRBV6-4 with TRBJ1-3, with D uncertain. Germline V gene data show CDR1 as MRHNA and CDR2 as SNTAGT. The CDR3 has 12 amino acids. Trimming removed 0 bases at V and 6 bases at J, with 3 bases between. In DNA, the CDR3 is TGTGCCAGCAGTGACTCGGAAAACACCATATATTTT. Translating gives CASSDSENTIYF.

The V and J genes are TRBV4-3 and TRBJ2-7; TRBD2 aligns across 8 bases. CDR1 is LGHNA and CDR2 is YSLEER in the germline V gene. CDR3 size: 15 residues. V dropped 0 bases and J dropped 2; count of bases not matched to a gene: 3. The CDR3 nucleotides read TGCGCCAGCAGCCAAGATCAGGGACTAGCCTACGAGCAGTACTTC. Protein sequence: CASSQDQGLAYEQYF.

This chain uses TRBV6-5 with TRBJ2-7, with 7 bases lining up with TRBD2. The germline gives CDR1 MNHEY, CDR2 SVGAGI. The CDR3 runs to 13 residues. V shed 5 bases, J shed 3 bases, and the junction held 4 bases outside the gene matches. This chain's CDR3 is CASSRTRDYEQYF. CDR3 DNA: TGTGCCAGCAGTAGGACTAGGGACTACGAGCAGTACTTC.

This chain links TRBV28 with TRBJ1-2, with D maybe TRBD1 (5 bases). This CDR3 contains 13 residues. Trimming cost V 3 bases and J 6 bases, with 11 bases left between them. Per germline, CDR1 MDHEN and CDR2 SYDVKM. CDR3 sequence: CASSLQGPDGYTF. In DNA, the CDR3 is TGTGCCAGCAGTTTGCAGGGTCCTGATGGCTACACCTTC.

The chain employs TRBV30 and TRBJ1-6; D not certain. Germline CDR1 is GTSNPN and CDR2 is SVGIG (reference sequence). Trimming shortened V by 0 bases and J by 7 bases, and 7 bases separated the two germline ends. The CDR3 is 13 amino acids. Here the CDR3 DNA reads TGTGCCTGGAGTGTTGATAGAAATTCACCCCTCCACTTT. Its translation is CAWSVDRNSPLHF.